The 20 T cell receptor beta chains reported below all come from one sample, sequenced in a study of metastatic and nonmetastatic thyroid tumors. TCRdb re-analyzed the PCR reads using MiXCR. Of about 30,000 clones in the sample, 23% were seen once. All patients reached thyroid surgery having received no treatment beforehand. Specimen: blood. Every receptor here comes from a female donor with papillary thyroid cancer or a benign thyroid nodule (not recorded which). Some clones in this sample may be carry-over from other donors' samples.

This clone showed up many times. The chain has TRBV10-3 and TRBJ2-2, with D maybe TRBD1 (6 bases). The germline V and J ends were trimmed by 6 bases and 1 base, with 12 bases remaining between them. This CDR3 contains 15 residues. Germline V gene data show CDR1 as ENHRY and CDR2 as SYGVKD. In nucleotides, the CDR3 is TGTGCCATCAGCGGTCCGGGACAGAACACCGGGGAGCTGTTTTTT. It yields the protein CAISGPGQNTGELFF.

This clone has a count of ten or more. V is TRBV20-1 and J is TRBJ2-1, with 8 bases aligning to TRBD1. The ends lost 4 bases at V and 5 bases at J; junction bases unmatched: 4. The CDR3 extends over 13 amino acids. The germline V gene has CDR1 DFQATT and CDR2 SNEGSKA (reference sequence). The CDR3 nucleotides are TGCAGTGCTAATCGGGGACAGGACAATGAGCAGTTCTTC. Translating gives CSANRGQDNEQFF.

As regards this clone: At one of its ends the junction is not consistent with the germline gene, which may arise from a read error. The chain is built from TRBV28 and TRBJ1-6; D not certain. The CDR3 is 12 residues long. Germline CDR1 is MDHEN and CDR2 is SYDVKM. CDR3 bases: TGTGCCACCAGTGACTATATTTCACCCCTCCACTTT. Translated, it gives CATSDYISPLHF.

The sample holds many counts of this clone. The V call is TRBV5-6, the J call TRBJ1-2; no clear D gene. The germline CDR1 and CDR2 sequences are SGHDT and YYEEEE. V was pared by 0 bases and J by 5 bases, with 5 bases between. The CDR3 extends over 12 amino acids. CDR3 in amino acids: CASSLGQYGYTF. The CDR3 region has the DNA TGTGCCAGCAGCTTGGGACAATATGGCTACACCTTC. Based on the CDR3 plus reference TRBV5-6 and TRBJ1-2, the full variable domain is DAGVTQSPTHLIKTRGQQVTLRCSPKSGHDTVSWYQQALGQGPQFIFQYYEEEERQRGNFPDRFSGHQFPNYSSELNVNALLLGDSALYLCASSLGQYGYTFGSGTRLTVV.

This rearrangement joins TRBV5-1 to TRBJ2-1, with TRBD1 matching 7 bases. Trimming at V came to 0 bases and at J to 6 bases, leaving 3 bases not matched to a gene. The length of the CDR3 is 14 residues. Germline CDR1 SGHRS, CDR2 YFSETQ. CDR3 DNA: TGCGCCAGCAGCTTGGGACAGGGTGCCAATGAGCAGTTCTTC. As protein: CASSLGQGANEQFF.

This clone was counted at least ten times. The J gene is TRBJ1-5, the V gene TRBV4-1; no clear D. CDR1 is MGHRA, CDR2 YSYEKL, per germline. The CDR3 length is 15 residues. Between the trimmed V and J ends, which lost 4 bases and 0 bases, there was a span of 10 bases. CDR3 nucleotide sequence: TGCGCCAGCAGCCGGCGGGGAGATAGCAATCAGCCCCAGCATTTT. It yields the protein CASSRRGDSNQPQHF.

This clone was seen many times. The gene calls are TRBV7-8 and TRBJ1-2; possible D gene TRBD1, 5 bases. This CDR3 is 15 amino acids long. The germline V gene has CDR1 SGHVS and CDR2 FQNEAQ. Between the trimmed V and J ends, which lost 3 bases and 4 bases, there was a span of 15 bases. The CDR3 spells CASSLSGGVGYGYTF. CDR3 nucleotide sequence: TGTGCCAGCAGCTTGTCGGGGGGTGTAGGCTATGGCTACACCTTC.

As to this clone: One end of the junction varies from germline; a read error may be responsible. CDR3 DNA sequence: TGCGCCAGCAGCGAAGACAGGGTGGAAGATACGAAGTATTTT. This encodes CASSEDRVEDTKYF. The chain has TRBV5-1 and TRBJ2-3; TRBD1 aligns across 7 bases. CDR1 is SGHRS and CDR2 is YFSETQ in the germline V gene. This CDR3 comprises 14 residues.

The sample holds a few counts of this clone. This chain connects TRBV10-1 to TRBJ2-5; possible D gene TRBD2, 5 bases. TRBJ2-1 matches the DNA end more closely, so the J call is doubtful. Per the germline V gene, CDR1 is WNHNN and CDR2 is SYGVQD (reference sequence). There are 15 residues in the CDR3. Here the CDR3 reads CASSEAEEIVNYQFF. The CDR3 DNA sequence: TGCGCCAGCAGTGAAGCGGAGGAAATTGTCAATTATCAGTTCTTC.

The chain uses TRBV28 and TRBJ2-1; D is unresolved. V lost 4 bases and J lost 8, with 12 bases in between. CDR3 length: 13 amino acids. CDR1 is MDHEN and CDR2 is SYDVKM in the germline V gene. CDR3: CASSSLNSDEQFF. The CDR3 DNA follows: TGTGCCAGCAGTTCACTTAACTCTGATGAGCAGTTCTTC.

This clone was counted at least ten times. The chain employs TRBV20-1 and TRBJ2-7; 15 positions match TRBD2. Germline CDR1 and CDR2: DFQATT and SNEGSKA (reference sequence). The CDR3 consists of 18 residues. V was pared by 2 bases and J by 2 bases, with 10 bases of the junction left unmatched. CDR3 DNA sequence: TGCAGTGCTAGACCGCTTCCGGGACTAGCGGGAGGTCCCTACGAGCAGTACTTC. Its translation is CSARPLPGLAGGPYEQYF.

This clone appeared many times. The genes are TRBV11-3 and TRBJ2-2, with D hard to call. CDR1 is SGHNT, CDR2 YENEEA, per germline. CDR3 size: 16 residues. The V gene lost 0 bases and the J gene lost 1 base, with 9 bases spanning the gap. Written as DNA, the CDR3 is TGTGCCAGCAGCTTAGACGGTAGGCGGAACACCGGGGAGCTGTTTTTT. It yields the protein CASSLDGRRNTGELFF.

Details on this clone: At one of its ends the junction is not consistent with the germline gene, which may arise from a read error. The chain combines TRBV11-2 with TRBJ2-5, with 13 bases aligning to TRBD2. The CDR3 loop spans 16 amino acids. Germline CDR1 SGHAT, CDR2 FQNNGV. CDR3 region: CDSSILAGGPQESQYF. CDR3 DNA sequence: TGTGACAGCAGCATACTAGCGGGAGGGCCCCAAGAGTCCCAGTACTTC.

A remark on this clone: Because the CDR3 is missing its conserved closing phenylalanine or tryptophan, this is likely a read error. This chain joins TRBV4-1 and TRBJ1-1; the D is unclear. Germline lookup yields CDR1 MGHRA and CDR2 YSYEKL. The CDR3 length is 13 residues. The germline V and J ends were trimmed by 1 base and 1 base, with 4 bases remaining between them. CDR3 bases: TGCGCCAGCAGCCAAGGTGGGAACACTGAAGCTTTCGTT. This sequence encodes CASSQGGNTEAFV.

On this clone: A read error may account for a junction end that differs from germline. This chain uses TRBV7-3 with TRBJ2-6; possibly TRBD1 for D (7 bases). This CDR3 contains 20 residues. Germline CDR1 and CDR2: SGHTA and FQGTGA. CDR3 bases: TGTGCGAGCAGATTAAGGGGCGGGGACAGCCCTAGCTCTGGGGCCAACGTCCTGACTTTC. It is translated as CASRLRGGDSPSSGANVLTF.

This clone appeared many times. Other DNA sequences within the sample encode an identical CDR3. The chain has TRBV29-1 and TRBJ2-2; no firm D call. V was trimmed by 4 bases and J by 0 bases, leaving 12 bases between them. Germline CDR1 reads SQVTM; CDR2 reads ANQGSEA. CDR3 length equals 15 residues. In nucleotides, the CDR3 is TGCAGCGTTGTAGTCGGGCTAACGAACACCGGGGAGCTGTTTTTT. It encodes CSVVVGLTNTGELFF.

This clone was seen more than once but under ten times. The rearrangement uses TRBV28 and TRBJ1-2; 10 nucleotides match TRBD1. This CDR3 region has 16 residues. Per germline, CDR1 MDHEN and CDR2 SYDVKM. V gave up 3 bases and J gave up 4 bases; unmatched junction bases: 8. Here the CDR3 reads CASSFKWDRGFYGYTF. The CDR3 bases are TGTGCCAGCAGTTTTAAGTGGGACAGGGGATTCTATGGCTACACCTTC.

The gene calls are TRBV6-2 or TRBV6-3 and TRBJ2-3; either TRBD1 or TRBD2 may supply D (5 bases each). The CDR3 runs to 15 residues. Per germline, CDR1 MNHEY and CDR2 SVGEGT. Trimming shortened V by 5 bases and J by 0 bases, and 12 bases separated the two germline ends. This CDR3 reads CASSRGDVSTDTQYF. DNA for the CDR3: TGTGCCAGCAGTCGGGGCGACGTCAGCACAGATACGCAGTATTTT.

This clone appeared many times. The chain recombines TRBV24-1 with TRBJ2-2; 7 bases agree with TRBD1. The CDR3 length is 15 residues. CDR1 is KGHDR and CDR2 is SFDVKD in the germline V gene. The trim removed 6 bases at V and 4 bases at J, leaving 7 bases unmatched. CDR3 coding DNA: TGTGCCACCAGTCATGAGGGGGCCAGCACCGGGGAGCTGTTTTTT. This sequence encodes CATSHEGASTGELFF.

This clone has ten or more counts. The chain combines TRBV30 with TRBJ2-5; 7 nucleotides agree with TRBD2. Germline values: CDR1 GTSNPN, CDR2 SVGIG (reference sequence). Trimming cost V 4 bases and J 5 bases; bases outside gene matches: 4. The CDR3 is 12 residues long. The CDR3 protein is CAWNGGGETQYF. CDR3 nucleotide sequence: TGTGCCTGGAATGGGGGAGGGGAGACCCAGTACTTC.